The 17 T cell receptor beta chains below come from one sample, sequenced in a study of T-cell reconstitution after alpha-beta-depleted transplantation in children. Using unique molecular identifiers, the investigators prepared the TCRbeta library. MiXCR was run by TCRdb on the PCR reads, yielding one entry per CDR3 protein. The sample carries about 640,000 distinct CDR3 sequences, approximately 17% recorded once. The sample in question was PBMCs from the stem cell graft donor, obtained from the stem cell graft. These TCRs come from a human donor who donated a stem cell graft to a child with acute myeloid leukemia.

This clonotype showed up many times. This chain uses TRBV24-1 with TRBJ2-4; TRBD1 agrees at 10 bases. With 7 bases clipped from V and 1 base from J, the junction kept 6 bases outside the gene matches. Per the germline V gene, CDR1 is KGHDR and CDR2 is SFDVKD. The CDR3 is 16 amino acids. The CDR3 region is CATSSGQGIAKNIQYF. In nucleotides, the CDR3 is TGTGCCACCAGCTCGGGACAGGGGATCGCCAAAAACATTCAGTACTTC.

This chain connects TRBV12-5 to TRBJ2-7; TRBD1 might be the D (5 bases). This CDR3 is 14 amino acids long. Germline V CDR1 and CDR2: LGHNT, FRNRAP. Trimming shortened V by 3 bases and J by 7 bases, and 16 bases separated the two germline ends. The CDR3 region has the DNA TGTGCTAGTGGTTTTTTGCAGGGTGCGCGGGAGCAGTACTTC. Protein product: CASGFLQGAREQYF.

The CDR3 reads CAISESRGGATGELFF. CDR3 sequence (DNA): TGTGCCATCAGTGAGTCGCGCGGGGGAGCCACCGGGGAGCTGTTTTTT. J is TRBJ2-2 and V is TRBV10-3; 7 nucleotides align to TRBD2. This CDR3 contains 16 residues. V trimming: 0 bases; J trimming: 4 bases; junction bases outside the gene matches: 5. Germline CDR1 reads ENHRY; CDR2 reads SYGVKD.

In this sample, this clonotype turned up many times. CDR3 sequence (DNA): TGTGCCAGCACCTCGGGGAGGGCGTTGGATAATTCACCCCTCCACTTT. Protein sequence: CASTSGRALDNSPLHF. The chain employs TRBV12-3 or TRBV12-4 and TRBJ1-6; D ambiguous. The CDR3 is 16 amino acids. Trimming pared 7 bases from V and 5 bases from J, leaving 18 bases between.

The sample holds a few counts of this clonotype. This chain links TRBV5-1 with TRBJ2-7; 9 nucleotides line up with TRBD2. The CDR3 extends over 14 amino acids. The V gene end was trimmed by 2 bases and the J gene end by 6 bases; junction bases not matched to a gene: 6. Germline V CDR1 and CDR2: SGHRS, YFSETQ. In nucleotides, the CDR3 is TGCGCCAGCAGCTTCGGCGGGGGGGCTTCCGAGCAGTACTTC. It yields the protein CASSFGGGASEQYF.

The table lists this clonotype with many counts. The V gene is TRBV20-1, the J gene TRBJ2-1; 13 bases map to TRBD2. Germline V lookup: CDR1 DFQATT, CDR2 SNEGSKA (reference sequence). V lost 5 bases, J lost 10 bases, and 2 bases stayed unmatched. This CDR3 region has 12 residues. The CDR3 DNA reads TGCAGTGCTGGACTAGCGGGGGTCGAGCAGTTCTTC. Protein: CSAGLAGVEQFF.

This clonotype was counted ten times or more. This rearrangement joins TRBV9 to TRBJ2-1, with a tentative D call TRBD1 (6 bases). CDR1 and CDR2 from the germline V gene are SGDLS and YYNGEE. This CDR3 is 13 amino acids long. The V and J ends lost 6 bases and 5 bases respectively, with 12 bases between them. The CDR3 region has the DNA TGTGCCAGCAAAGGGGGTTTCGACAATGAGCAGTTCTTC. This sequence encodes CASKGGFDNEQFF.

The CDR3 DNA follows: TGTGCCAGCAGCCCCGTAGGGACTTCCTACAATGAGCAGTTCTTC. Translation: CASSPVGTSYNEQFF. The chain is built from TRBV6-2 or TRBV6-3 and TRBJ2-1; TRBD2 might be the D (6 bases). The V gene's germline CDR1 is MNHEY and CDR2 SVGEGT. The CDR3 extends over 15 amino acids. V was shortened by 6 bases and J by 1 base, with 13 bases between the two germline ends.

The gene calls are TRBV12-3 or TRBV12-4 and TRBJ2-2; no reliable D call. Deletions cut 4 bases from V and 5 bases from J, with 5 bases between. The CDR3 has 12 amino acids. The DNA for the CDR3 is TGTGCCAGCAGTTCCGAGACCGGGGAGCTGTTTTTT. It is translated as CASSSETGELFF.

This clonotype was counted many times. The chain has TRBV20-1 and TRBJ1-1; a possible D gene is TRBD1 (6 bases). The CDR3 runs 13 residues. V was shortened by 5 bases and J by 6 bases, with 16 bases between the two germline ends. Germline V gene data show CDR1 as DFQATT and CDR2 as SNEGSKA (reference sequence). DNA for the CDR3: TGCAGTGCTCTAAGGGGGAAAATGCCTGAAGCTTTCTTT. Residues: CSALRGKMPEAFF.

This clonotype occurred once. The chain joins TRBV7-8 to TRBJ1-6, with 8 positions matching TRBD1. Germline V gene sequence: CDR1 SGHVS, CDR2 FQNEAQ. Losses at the gene ends were 1 base for V and 7 bases for J; bases not matched to a gene: 3. The length of the CDR3 is 15 residues. The CDR3 here is CASSLETGDNSPLHF. CDR3 coding DNA: TGTGCCAGCAGCTTAGAGACAGGGGACAATTCACCCCTCCACTTT.

Ten or more counts support this clonotype. The J gene is TRBJ1-5, the V gene TRBV20-1, with a tentative D call TRBD1 (6 bases). There are 15 residues in the CDR3. V was shortened by 6 bases and J by 7 bases, with 22 bases between the two germline ends. CDR1 DFQATT and CDR2 SNEGSKA come from the germline V gene (reference sequence). The CDR3 loop is CSAKPSGGRGQPQHF. The CDR3 DNA reads TGCAGTGCGAAACCGAGCGGGGGGCGCGGGCAGCCCCAGCATTTT.

This clonotype was seen only a few times. The chain is built from TRBV20-1 and TRBJ2-7, with D hard to call. The V and J ends lost 0 bases and 1 base respectively, with 19 bases between them. The CDR3 covers 17 residues. In germline, CDR1 is DFQATT, CDR2 SNEGSKA (reference sequence). CDR3: CSARDPMTKLWSYEQYF. For the CDR3, the DNA is TGCAGTGCTAGAGATCCCATGACCAAGTTATGGTCCTACGAGCAGTACTTC.

This clonotype was recorded a few times. This sequence joins TRBV7-2 and TRBJ2-2; D gene unclear. The CDR3 covers 18 residues. CDR1 SGHTA and CDR2 FQGNSA come from the germline V gene. Trimming stripped 0 bases from V and 1 base from J, with 15 bases between. CDR3: CASSLALIVRQNTGELFF. Here the CDR3 DNA reads TGTGCCAGCAGCTTAGCGCTAATTGTCAGGCAGAACACCGGGGAGCTGTTTTTT. Full variable domain (rest looked up from reference TRBV7-2 and TRBJ2-2): GAGVSQSPSNKVTEKGKDVELRCDPISGHTALYWYRQSLGQGLEFLIYFQGNSAPDKSGLPSDRFSAERTGGSVSTLTIQRTQQEDSAVYLCASSLALIVRQNTGELFFGEGSRLTVL.

With regard to this clonotype: Relative to the germline gene, one junction end is altered; a read error may explain this. The CDR3 protein is CSARVSASGVANNEQIF. The CDR3 nucleotides read TGCAGTGCTAGAGTGAGCGCTAGCGGGGTAGCGAACAATGAGCAGATCTTC. The chain employs TRBV20-1 and TRBJ2-1; 9 bases fit TRBD2. CDR1 is DFQATT, CDR2 SNEGSKA, per germline (reference sequence). The CDR3 is made up of 17 amino acids.

Ten or more counts support this clonotype. The chain carries TRBV9 and TRBJ2-5; 9 positions agree with TRBD1. The CDR3 extends over 19 amino acids. With 0 bases clipped from V and 2 bases from J, the junction kept 14 bases outside the gene matches. Germline CDR1 and CDR2: SGDLS and YYNGEE. CDR3 nucleotides: TGTGCCAGCAGCGTAGGGTATAAGGTGACAGGGGGGATTCAAGAGACCCAGTACTTC. Translated: CASSVGYKVTGGIQETQYF.

The chain links TRBV5-5 to TRBJ2-4, with D perhaps TRBD1 (5 bases). Germline assignment: CDR1 SGHKS and CDR2 YYEKEE (reference sequence). This CDR3 contains 14 residues. Trimming cost V 2 bases and J 8 bases, with 14 bases left between them. Written as DNA, the CDR3 is TGTGCCAGCAGCTTTAAAAAGGGGCCGGACATTCAGTACTTC. Its translation is CASSFKKGPDIQYF.